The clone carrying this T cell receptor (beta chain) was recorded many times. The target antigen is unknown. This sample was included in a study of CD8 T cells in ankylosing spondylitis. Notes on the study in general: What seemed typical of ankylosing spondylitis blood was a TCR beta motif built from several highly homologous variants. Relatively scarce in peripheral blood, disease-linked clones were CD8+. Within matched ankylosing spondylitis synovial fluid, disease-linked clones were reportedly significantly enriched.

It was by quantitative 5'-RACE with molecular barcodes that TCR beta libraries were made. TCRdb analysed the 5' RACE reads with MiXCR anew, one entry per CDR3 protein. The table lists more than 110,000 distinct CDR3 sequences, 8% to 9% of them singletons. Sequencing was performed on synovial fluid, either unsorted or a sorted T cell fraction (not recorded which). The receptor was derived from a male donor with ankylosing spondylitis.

In DNA form, the CDR3 reads TGTGCCAGCAGCGGAGGGCCTTCCTTGAATGAAAAACTGTTTTTT. Translation: CASSGGPSLNEKLFF. The chain is built from TRBV9 and TRBJ1-4; no firm D call. With 3 bases removed from V and 5 bases from J, the gap between germline ends came to 14 bases. The V gene's germline CDR1 is SGDLS and CDR2 YYNGEE. The CDR3 length is 15 residues.